This entry lists 11 T cell receptor beta chains sequenced from one sample in a study of shared clonotypes between healthy human individuals. Sequenced by immunoSEQ multiplex PCR; TCRdb stores in-frame clones only, minus some. Here the sample spans roughly 2.2 million clones, less than 95% being singletons. Source material: naive CD4+ T cells from PBMCs. Subset of the sample: CD45RA+ positively selected. The receptors stem from a man aged 18 to 29 in good health. Some clones in this sample may be carry-over from other donors' samples.

CDR3: CASSVVGTGGSSGRHEQFF. The DNA of the CDR3 is TGTGCCAGCAGCGTAGTTGGGACAGGGGGCTCTAGCGGGAGGCATGAGCAGTTCTTC. The rearrangement joins TRBV9 to TRBJ2-1, with a tentative D call TRBD1 (12 bases). The CDR3 is made up of 19 amino acids. CDR1 SGDLS and CDR2 YYNGEE come from the germline V gene. V lost 0 bases to trimming and J lost 8 bases, with 27 bases between them.

The genes are TRBV9 and TRBJ2-2, with 14 bases matching TRBD2. The CDR3 length is 17 residues. J gave up 7 bases and V 0 bases, and 5 bases lay outside the gene matches. The germline V gene encodes CDR1 SGDLS and CDR2 YYNGEE. In DNA form, the CDR3 reads TGTGCCAGCAGCGTAGGAGGGACTAGCGGGAGTGGCGGGGAGCTGTTTTTT. It encodes CASSVGGTSGSGGELFF.

J is TRBJ2-3 and V is TRBV9; D possibly corresponds to TRBD1 (6 bases). The CDR3 is 16 residues long. In germline, CDR1 is SGDLS, CDR2 YYNGEE. V was cut by 4 bases and J by 5 bases, with 20 bases left in between. CDR3: CASSSRGMADEDTQYF. CDR3 nucleotide sequence: TGTGCCAGCAGCTCAAGGGGGATGGCCGATGAAGATACGCAGTATTTT. Based on the CDR3 plus reference TRBV9 and TRBJ2-3, the full variable domain is DSGVTQTPKHLITATGQRVTLRCSPRSGDLSVYWYQQSLDQGLQFLIQYYNGEERAKGNILERFSAQQFPDLHSELNLSSLELGDSALYFCASSSRGMADEDTQYFGPGTRLTVL.

This clone has only one observation. The gene calls are TRBV19 and TRBJ1-1; D is perhaps TRBD1 (5 bases). Germline assignment: CDR1 LNHDA and CDR2 SQIVND (reference sequence). Trimming took off 4 bases at V and 5 bases at J, with 8 bases between the two ends. CDR3 length: 12 amino acids. In DNA form, the CDR3 reads TGTGCCAGTAGTACCCGGGGGACTGAAGCTTTCTTT. Translated, it gives CASSTRGTEAFF.

In its sample, this clone was seen once. The rearrangement links TRBV5-6 to TRBJ2-7; 15 bases line up with TRBD2. V was pared by 4 bases and J by 2 bases, with 10 bases of the junction left unmatched. From germline, CDR1 is SGHDT and CDR2 YYEEEE. The CDR3 has 18 residues. Here the CDR3 DNA reads TGTGCCAGCAGCGAAGTCCCGGGACTAGCGGGAGGCGCCTACGAGCAGTACTTC. Translated, it gives CASSEVPGLAGGAYEQYF.

This clone was observed a handful of times. The chain couples TRBV7-9 to TRBJ1-1, with no clear D. Deletions cut 5 bases from V and 0 bases from J, with 10 bases between. Germline-derived CDR1 and CDR2 are SEHNR and FQNEAQ (reference sequence). The CDR3 length is 14 residues. The CDR3 protein is CASSPQSLNTEAFF. The CDR3 DNA is TGTGCCAGCAGCCCACAGAGCTTGAACACTGAAGCTTTCTTT.

A word on this clone: Other DNA sequences in this specimen translate into the identical CDR3. The chain is built from TRBV5-1 and TRBJ2-5, with no clear D. This CDR3 has 14 amino acids. Germline V gives CDR1 SGHRS, CDR2 YFSETQ. The V and J ends lost 0 bases and 1 base respectively, with 7 bases between them. The CDR3 sequence is CASSLVGPQETQYF. CDR3 DNA sequence: TGCGCCAGCAGCTTGGTAGGGCCCCAAGAGACCCAGTACTTC.

This chain links TRBV11-1 with TRBJ1-1; 8 bases map to TRBD1. This CDR3 spans 13 amino acids. V lost 8 bases and J lost 4; bases outside the gene matches: 6. CDR1 and CDR2 (germline): SGHAT, FQDESV (reference sequence). The CDR3 DNA reads as TGTGCCAGCGGGACAGGTTTCGCCACTGAAGCTTTCTTT. As protein: CASGTGFATEAFF.

Comment on this clone: This sample also contains other DNA sequences that code for the same CDR3. V usage is TRBV6-1 and J usage is TRBJ2-3; 7 positions match TRBD1. This CDR3 region has 13 residues. The trim removed 8 bases at V and 1 base at J, leaving 3 bases unmatched. CDR1 is MNHNS and CDR2 is SASEGT in the germline V gene. In nucleotides, the CDR3 is TGTGCCAGCCGACAGGGACGCACAGATACGCAGTATTTT. Protein: CASRQGRTDTQYF.

V and J are TRBV19 and TRBJ1-2; D is possibly TRBD1 (6 bases). This CDR3 contains 14 residues. V was clipped by 0 bases and J by 5 bases, with 10 bases between them. Germline assignment: CDR1 LNHDA and CDR2 SQIVND (reference sequence). This chain's CDR3 is CASSIDRTVYGYTF. The CDR3, as DNA: TGTGCCAGTAGTATAGACCGGACAGTATATGGCTACACCTTC.

This clone was counted a single time. The chain carries TRBV6-6 and TRBJ2-5; D is possibly TRBD1 (5 bases). Per the germline V gene, CDR1 is MNHNY and CDR2 is SVGAGI (reference sequence). CDR3 length: 14 residues. V lost 6 bases to trimming and J lost 0 bases, with 11 bases between them. The CDR3, as DNA: TGTGCCAGCAGATTACAGGCGTACCAAGAGACCCAGTACTTC. Protein product: CASRLQAYQETQYF.